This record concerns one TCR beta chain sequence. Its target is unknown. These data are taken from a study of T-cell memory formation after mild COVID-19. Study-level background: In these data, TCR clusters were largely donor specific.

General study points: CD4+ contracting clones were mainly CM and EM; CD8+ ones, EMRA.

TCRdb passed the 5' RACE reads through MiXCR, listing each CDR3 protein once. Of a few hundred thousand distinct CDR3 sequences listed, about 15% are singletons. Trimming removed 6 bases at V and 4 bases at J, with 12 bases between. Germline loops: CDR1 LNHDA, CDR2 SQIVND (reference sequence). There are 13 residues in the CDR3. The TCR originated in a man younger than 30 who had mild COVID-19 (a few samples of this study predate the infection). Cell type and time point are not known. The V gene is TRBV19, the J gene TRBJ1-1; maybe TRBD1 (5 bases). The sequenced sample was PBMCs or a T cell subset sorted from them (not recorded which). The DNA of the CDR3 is TGTGCCAGTAGGGAGGGACGGCGCACTGAAGCTTTCTTT. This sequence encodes CASREGRRTEAFF. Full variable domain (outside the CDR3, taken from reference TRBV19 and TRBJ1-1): DGGITQSPKYLFRKEGQNVTLSCEQNLNHDAMYWYRQDPGQGLRLIYYSQIVNDFQKGDIAEGYSVSREKKESFPLTVTSAQKNPTAFYLCASREGRRTEAFFGQGTRLTVV.